This T cell receptor beta chain was profiled in a study of cytomegalovirus exposure and HLA in healthy donors. Study as a whole: A subsequent analysis reported that the roughly 130 validation repertoires were produced on the same platform that had also been used for the 666 first-cohort repertoires.

The table came from immunoSEQ multiplex PCR; TCRdb's copy has only in-frame clones and leaves some out. The sample lists 130,000 to 150,000 clones, approximately 88% occurring once. This clone was seen just once. Its antigen is not known. There are 17 residues in the CDR3. Germline-derived CDR1 and CDR2 are SGDLS and YYNGEE. V trimming: 0 bases; J trimming: 7 bases; junction bases outside the gene matches: 11. Points from the study as a whole: Among the CMV-associated chains, three were confirmed in vitro as specific for CMV antigens. It was reportedly the case that the classifier diagnosed cytomegalovirus status with high specificity and sensitivity. The tendency of first-cohort TCR clusters to co-occur in the 110 or so validation repertoires emerged from a later analysis.

The sequence was collected from a man aged 18 to 30 in good health and CMV-seropositive. V and J are TRBV9 and TRBJ2-1; 9 nucleotides line up with TRBD2. Sample: PBMCs. The CDR3 sequence: CASSVATDSGGINEQFF. The CDR3 DNA follows: TGTGCCAGCAGCGTAGCTACGGATAGCGGGGGAATAAATGAGCAGTTCTTC.